This T cell receptor (beta chain) was profiled in a study of T cells in Graves' hyperthyroidism and ophthalmopathy. Amplified TCR beta CDR3 regions derived from RNA transcripts. Carried out on the TCR CDR3, a first-round RT-PCR used the HTBI primer set. MiXCR, run by TCRdb on the multiplex PCR reads, gives a single entry per CDR3 protein. This sample carries 600,000 to 750,000 distinct CDR3 sequences, roughly 17% of them seen once, and the ten largest clones take around 16%. This CDR3 has 16 amino acids. Germline V lookup: CDR1 SGDLS, CDR2 YYNGEE. Between the trimmed V and J ends, which lost 0 bases and 4 bases, there was a span of 14 bases.

Specimen: blood. This TCR came from a man over 45 with Graves' hyperthyroidism. The chain combines TRBV9 with TRBJ1-3; D might be TRBD1 (5 bases). The CDR3 nucleotides read TGTGCCAGCAGCGTAGGGTACCGGGGCACGGGAAACACCATATATTTT. Translation gives CASSVGYRGTGNTIYF.